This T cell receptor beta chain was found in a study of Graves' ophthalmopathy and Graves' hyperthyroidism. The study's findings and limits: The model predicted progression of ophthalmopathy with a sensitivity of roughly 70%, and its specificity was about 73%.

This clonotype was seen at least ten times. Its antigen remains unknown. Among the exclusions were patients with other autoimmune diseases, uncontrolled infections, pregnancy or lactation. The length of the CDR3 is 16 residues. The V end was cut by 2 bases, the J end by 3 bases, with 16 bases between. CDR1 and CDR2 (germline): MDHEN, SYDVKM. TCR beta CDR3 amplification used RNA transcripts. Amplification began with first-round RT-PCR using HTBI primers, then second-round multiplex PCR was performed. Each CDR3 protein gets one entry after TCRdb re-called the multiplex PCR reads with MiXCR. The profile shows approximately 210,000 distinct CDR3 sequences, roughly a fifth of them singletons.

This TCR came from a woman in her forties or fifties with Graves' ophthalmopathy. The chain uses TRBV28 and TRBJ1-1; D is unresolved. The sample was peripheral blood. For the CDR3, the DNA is TGTGCCAGCAGTTTAGCCCCCTTAGGAGCCGACACTGAAGCTTTCTTT. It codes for CASSLAPLGADTEAFF.